The 23 T cell receptor beta chains below all came from one sample that was sequenced in a study of OX40 agonist ivuxolimab in advanced cancers. The library was generated by the immunoSEQ multiplex PCR assay. Entries here come from immuneACCESS through TCRdb and include only in-frame sequences with V and J called. Some clones fail to appear in such tables; in the studies checked, an unresolved V gene covers under half of the shortfall, and the cause of the remainder is unknown. This sample is represented by approximately 68,000 clones; more than 80% of them were singletons. The ten most abundant clones make up 0.85% to 0.95% of the sample. The material sequenced was CD4+ or CD8+ T cells sorted from blood, taken in a trial of the OX40 agonist ivuxolimab. Receptors originate from an adult with an advanced solid tumor such as melanoma, head and neck, liver or kidney cancer.

The genes are TRBV2 and TRBJ2-1, with D possibly TRBD2 on 5 matching bases. This CDR3 comprises 14 residues. Trimming shortened V by 1 base and J by 12 bases, and 16 bases separated the two germline ends. CDR1 and CDR2 from the germline V gene are SNHLY and FYNNEI. CDR3 region: CASSEVGRGAGQFF. As DNA, the CDR3 is TGTGCCAGCAGTGAAGTTGGCCGGGGAGCTGGGCAGTTCTTC.

The chain employs TRBV28 and TRBJ1-5; 8 positions match TRBD1. The germline V gene has CDR1 MDHEN and CDR2 SYDVKM. The CDR3 has 15 amino acids. J lost 5 bases, V lost 7 bases, and 10 bases had no gene match. The CDR3 DNA sequence: TGTGCCAGCAACCAAAATCAGGGGGCGGATCAGCCCCAGCATTTT. This translates into CASNQNQGADQPQHF.

A single count supports this clone. The CDR3 DNA is TGTGCCAGCAGTTCTTCCTTAGTGGGGGATACGCAGTATTTT. This encodes CASSSSLVGDTQYF. The V call is TRBV2, the J call TRBJ2-3; D call uncertain. There are 14 residues in the CDR3. Germline V gene data show CDR1 as SNHLY and CDR2 as FYNNEI. V was pared by 5 bases and J by 6 bases, with 15 bases between.

V gene TRBV7-6 combines with J gene TRBJ2-7; the D gene is possibly TRBD1 (5 bases). This CDR3 has 14 amino acids. Germline CDR1 and CDR2: SGHVS and FNYEAQ. V was clipped by 4 bases and J by 6 bases, with 16 bases between them. The CDR3 here is CASSSRQTDGEQYF. CDR3 sequence (DNA): TGTGCCAGCAGCTCCCGACAGACGGACGGCGAGCAGTACTTC.

This chain joins TRBV5-1 and TRBJ1-4; D might be TRBD1 (5 bases). Germline V gives CDR1 SGHRS, CDR2 YFSETQ. Trimming removed 4 bases from V and 7 bases from J, with 14 bases in between. The CDR3 extends over 14 amino acids. The CDR3 loop is CASSAGTGREKLFF. CDR3 coding DNA: TGCGCCAGCAGCGCAGGGACGGGACGTGAAAAACTGTTTTTT.

This chain uses TRBV6-5 with TRBJ2-6; a weak D match, TRBD1 (6 bases). The CDR3 consists of 15 residues. Germline-derived CDR1 and CDR2 are MNHEY and SVGAGI. V lost 8 bases and J 1 base, leaving 12 bases between the germline ends. CDR3 in amino acids: CASFNQGSGANVLTF. CDR3 nucleotide sequence: TGTGCCAGCTTTAACCAGGGGTCTGGGGCCAACGTCCTGACTTTC.

This chain uses TRBV19 with TRBJ1-4, with D unresolved. Trimming took off 3 bases at V and 10 bases at J, with 9 bases between the two ends. The CDR3 consists of 12 residues. The germline V gene has CDR1 LNHDA and CDR2 SQIVND (reference sequence). CDR3 DNA: TGTGCCAGTAGTATTAACGGAAGAAAACTGTTTTTT. Encoded protein: CASSINGRKLFF.

This clone came up once. The chain links TRBV7-2 to TRBJ2-2, with D maybe TRBD2 (5 bases). The length of the CDR3 is 16 residues. CDR1 and CDR2 (germline): SGHTA, FQGNSA. The ends were cut back, 5 bases at V and 4 bases at J, with 17 bases in the middle. The CDR3 reads CASSQTGLATTGELFF. CDR3 nucleotide sequence: TGTGCCAGCAGCCAGACGGGATTAGCGACCACCGGGGAGCTGTTTTTT.

The chain combines TRBV7-9 with TRBJ2-1; D might be TRBD2 (6 bases). The CDR3 has 14 amino acids. Germline V gene data show CDR1 as SEHNR and CDR2 as FQNEAQ (reference sequence). Trimming left V 5 bases short and J 8 bases short, with 16 bases between. The CDR3 is CASSRDLGPDEQFF. The CDR3, as DNA: TGTGCCAGCAGCCGGGACTTAGGTCCGGATGAGCAGTTCTTC.

J is TRBJ2-1 and V is TRBV18, with a possible D match to TRBD2 (6 bases). Deletions cut 2 bases from V and 5 bases from J, with 13 bases between. This CDR3 comprises 15 residues. The germline V gene encodes CDR1 KGHSH and CDR2 LQKENI. The CDR3, as DNA: TGTGCCAGCTCACCAGGAGGGAGGTCTAACAATGAGCAGTTCTTC. Translation gives CASSPGGRSNNEQFF.

This clone was counted a single time. This rearrangement joins TRBV5-5 to TRBJ1-2; D is possibly TRBD1 (5 bases). The CDR3 has 14 amino acids. V was trimmed by 3 bases and J by 4 bases, leaving 13 bases between them. Germline V gene lookup returns CDR1 SGHKS and CDR2 YYEKEE (reference sequence). The CDR3 DNA reads as TGTGCCAGCAGCTCGACAGTTCCTACCTATGGCTACACCTTC. Residues: CASSSTVPTYGYTF.

This sequence joins TRBV4-2 and TRBJ1-1; possibly TRBD1 for D (6 bases). CDR3 size: 13 residues. V was shortened by 9 bases and J by 0 bases, with 11 bases between the two germline ends. In germline, CDR1 is LGHNA, CDR2 YNFKEQ. The CDR3 region is CASLGALNTEAFF. As DNA, the CDR3 is TGTGCCAGTCTGGGGGCACTGAACACTGAAGCTTTCTTT.

J is TRBJ1-5 and V is TRBV7-2, with 9 bases matching TRBD1. This CDR3 is built from 15 residues. Germline V gene lookup returns CDR1 SGHTA and CDR2 FQGNSA. The V segment lost 5 bases and the J segment 4 bases; nucleotides outside the gene matches: 6. As DNA, the CDR3 is TGTGCCAGCAGCCCACAGGGACAGGGAAATCAGCCCCAGCATTTT. Translating gives CASSPQGQGNQPQHF. Full variable domain (rest looked up from reference TRBV7-2 and TRBJ1-5): GAGVSQSPSNKVTEKGKDVELRCDPISGHTALYWYRQSLGQGLEFLIYFQGNSAPDKSGLPSDRFSAERTGGSVSTLTIQRTQQEDSAVYLCASSPQGQGNQPQHFGDGTRLSIL.

The chain carries TRBV5-5 and TRBJ2-7, with D hard to call. CDR3 length: 14 amino acids. Trimming took 1 base from V and 4 from J, leaving 12 bases between them. Germline assignment: CDR1 SGHKS and CDR2 YYEKEE (reference sequence). The CDR3 protein is CASSLSGAPYEQYF. The CDR3 DNA sequence: TGTGCCAGCAGCTTGTCCGGAGCCCCGTACGAGCAGTACTTC.

The genes are TRBV19 and TRBJ2-1, with D possibly matching TRBD2 (6 bases). The CDR3 is 17 amino acids. V lost 6 bases and J lost 1, with 19 bases in between. The germline V gene encodes CDR1 LNHDA and CDR2 SQIVND (reference sequence). The DNA of the CDR3 is TGTGCCAGTAGCCTTCGGGACTCCGCGTTATCCTACAATGAGCAGTTCTTC. This sequence encodes CASSLRDSALSYNEQFF.

The chain employs TRBV2 and TRBJ1-2; TRBD1 might be the D (5 bases). Per the germline V gene, CDR1 is SNHLY and CDR2 is FYNNEI. This CDR3 has 15 amino acids. Trimming removed 4 bases at V and 7 bases at J, with 19 bases between. For the CDR3, the DNA is TGTGCCAGCAGTGCCGAACGAGGGACGACGGGTGGCTACACCTTC. It codes for CASSAERGTTGGYTF.

This clone is a singleton in its sample. V is TRBV28 and J is TRBJ2-7; D is possibly TRBD1 (6 bases). Trimming took 6 bases from V and 0 from J, leaving 12 bases between them. CDR1 is MDHEN, CDR2 SYDVKM, per germline. The CDR3 is made up of 14 amino acids. The DNA of the CDR3 is TGTGCCAGCAGCGCTGCCAGGGGCTCCTACGAGCAGTACTTC. It codes for CASSAARGSYEQYF.

The chain employs TRBV11-3 and TRBJ2-3; possibly TRBD1 or TRBD2 for D (6 bases each). Germline CDR1 SGHNT, CDR2 YENEEA. The CDR3 extends over 13 amino acids. With 3 bases removed from V and 4 bases from J, the gap between germline ends came to 8 bases. Here the CDR3 reads CASSLGGPDTQYF. CDR3 DNA sequence: TGTGCCAGCAGCTTGGGGGGCCCAGATACGCAGTATTTT.

The chain recombines TRBV2 with TRBJ2-1, with D possibly matching TRBD2 (6 bases). CDR1 is SNHLY, CDR2 FYNNEI, per germline. This CDR3 comprises 15 residues. With 3 bases removed from V and 10 bases from J, the gap between germline ends came to 19 bases. CDR3 coding DNA: TGTGCCAGCAGTGACCCTGCGGGGTCGTGGTGGGAGCAGTTCTTC. This encodes CASSDPAGSWWEQFF.

This chain uses TRBV5-6 with TRBJ2-5; tentatively, D is TRBD2 (6 bases). The CDR3 sequence is 16 residues long. Germline V gene data show CDR1 as SGHDT and CDR2 as YYEEEE. The V end was cut by 1 base, the J end by 5 bases, with 18 bases between. Here the CDR3 reads CASSLKLAPRQETQYF. The CDR3, as DNA: TGTGCCAGCAGCTTGAAGCTAGCGCCCCGCCAGGAGACCCAGTACTTC.

The chain recombines TRBV11-3 with TRBJ1-1; a possible D gene is TRBD1 (6 bases). Trimming removed 0 bases from V and 0 bases from J, with 17 bases in between. The CDR3 has 18 residues. Per germline, CDR1 SGHNT and CDR2 YENEEA. The chain's CDR3 is CASSLDPPEYRVNTEAFF. The CDR3 nucleotides read TGTGCCAGCAGCTTAGACCCCCCGGAGTACAGGGTGAACACTGAAGCTTTCTTT.

The chain recombines TRBV2 with TRBJ1-2, with D uncertain. Per the germline V gene, CDR1 is SNHLY and CDR2 is FYNNEI. V was shortened by 4 bases and J by 9 bases, with 15 bases between the two germline ends. This CDR3 is 13 amino acids long. The CDR3 sequence is CASSAEEGTSYTF. DNA for the CDR3: TGTGCCAGCAGTGCAGAAGAGGGTACAAGCTACACCTTC.

The chain combines TRBV30 with TRBJ2-5; the match to TRBD2 covers 9 bases. This CDR3 has 16 amino acids. The ends lost 3 bases at V and 5 bases at J; junction bases unmatched: 13. CDR1 and CDR2 (germline): GTSNPN, SVGIG (reference sequence). The CDR3 is CAWSPLGGGVRETQYF. The CDR3 nucleotides are TGTGCCTGGAGCCCCTTAGGCGGGGGGGTTCGGGAGACCCAGTACTTC.